This TCR beta chain was sequenced in a study of blood T cell repertoires in COVID-19. Whole-study context: Samples taken during acute and convalescent COVID-19 were collected in the United States, Italy and Spain.

CDR3 length equals 11 residues. Germline V CDR1 and CDR2: SGHDT, YYEEEE. Deletions cut 3 bases from V and 13 bases from J, with 11 bases between. In the original processing: Amplification from reference gene primers served as the basis for estimated nucleated cell counts. Generated by immunoSEQ multiplex PCR, the TCRdb table keeps only in-frame clones and is missing some. V and J calls and clone size are given by that table; D and trimming were obtained from the DNA. The sample includes roughly 50,000 clones, around 89% of them seen just once. Sequenced material: peripheral blood. This rearrangement joins TRBV5-6 to TRBJ2-1; tentatively, D is TRBD2 (6 bases). The TCR sequence derives from a human donor in a cohort sampled during active COVID-19. The CDR3 DNA is TGTGCCAGCAGCTCGGGGACTCCCCAGTTCTTC. It specifies CASSSGTPQFF.